This T cell receptor beta chain emerged from a study of T cell responses to AZD1222 COVID-19 vaccine. Overall study context: Samples with a second dose at about 4 or about 12 weeks were pooled together. Study findings and constraints: Baseline seropositivity occurred in only six AZD1222 recipients. Increased Spike-specific TCR breadth and depth were observed after two AZD1222 doses. Donors were chiefly white British, with a greater number of females, and clonal diversity was perhaps underestimated.

As concerns this clone: The target antigen is unknown.

Data came from immunoSEQ multiplex PCR; TCRdb stores just in-frame clones and leaves some out. Among around 80,000 clones, about 88% were seen once, and the ten largest hold roughly 10%. CDR1 KGHSH and CDR2 LQKENI come from the germline V gene. Germline trimming cut 4 bases from V and 0 bases from J; bases unmatched to any gene: 6. The CDR3 runs 18 residues. The chain uses TRBV18 and TRBJ2-7, with TRBD2 matching 16 bases. The TCR sequence derives from an adult in good health. The starting material was peripheral blood, obtained on day 0 of AZD1222 vaccination. The CDR3 sequence is CASSRGTSGRASSYEQYF. In nucleotides, the CDR3 is TGTGCCAGCTCACGAGGGACTAGCGGGAGGGCCTCCTCCTACGAGCAGTACTTC.